Listed below are T cell receptor beta chains from one sample, sequenced in a study of cytomegalovirus exposure and HLA in healthy donors. Sequencing was performed with immunoSEQ multiplex PCR; in TCRdb, only in-frame clones are kept and a portion is missing. The sample lists 100,000 or so clones; approximately 88% were seen once. The sample comprised PBMCs. These receptors were taken from a woman aged 25 to 45 in good health and CMV-seronegative. Each CDR3 is given with its conserved first and last residue. D genes are given only for firm matches. The size of a clone is reported for some rows only, either as once, few or many, or as a class for expanded clones.

D gene,V gene,clone size,J gene,CDR3 protein,CDR3 DNA
TRBD1,TRBV27,-,TRBJ2-3,CASSPRPFGQGPDTQYF,TGTGCCAGCAGTCCACGTCCATTTGGACAGGGGCCAGATACGCAGTATTTT
-,TRBV2,once,TRBJ2-5,CASSVRDPETQYF,TGTGCCAGCAGTGTGCGGGACCCAGAGACCCAGTACTTC
TRBD2,TRBV4-2,-,TRBJ2-7,CASSQDSGTFTYEQYF,TGTGCCAGCAGCCAAGATAGCGGGACCTTTACCTACGAGCAGTACTTC
-,TRBV5-1,-,TRBJ2-7,CASSERGRTYEQYF,TGCGCCAGCAGCGAACGGGGTAGGACCTACGAGCAGTACTTC
TRBD2,TRBV5-1,-,TRBJ2-5,CASSPGLASKTQYF,TGCGCCAGCAGCCCGGGACTAGCCTCAAAGACCCAGTACTTC
-,TRBV2,-,TRBJ1-5,CASSGSEIRNQPQHF,TGTGCCAGCAGTGGAAGCGAGATCCGCAATCAGCCCCAGCATTTT
-,TRBV7-2,-,TRBJ2-6,CASSVPGANVLTF,TGTGCCAGCTCTGTTCCTGGGGCCAACGTCCTGACTTTC
TRBD1,TRBV9,few,TRBJ1-3,CASSAQGARSEAGNTIYF,TGTGCCAGCAGCGCGCAGGGGGCGCGTAGCGAGGCTGGAAACACCATATATTTT
TRBD2,TRBV5-4,-,TRBJ2-3,CASSSGLAGEDTQYF,TGTGCCAGCAGCTCGGGACTAGCGGGGGAAGATACGCAGTATTTT
-,TRBV7-8,once,TRBJ1-2,CASSRIQGTSYTF,TGTGCCAGCAGCCGCATTCAGGGTACAAGCTACACCTTC
-,TRBV11-2,-,TRBJ2-7,CASSFARGATYEQYF,TGTGCCAGCAGCTTTGCACGGGGGGCCACCTACGAGCAGTACTTC
-,TRBV7-2,-,TRBJ1-5,CASSLLPEYNQPQHF,TGTGCCAGCAGCTTATTACCGGAGTACAATCAGCCCCAGCATTTT
TRBD1,TRBV9,-,TRBJ1-2,CASSPWTGGSYGYTF,TGTGCCAGCAGCCCGTGGACAGGAGGGAGCTATGGCTACACCTTC
-,TRBV7-2,-,TRBJ2-1,CASSQENLRQFF,TGTGCCAGCAGCCAAGAAAACCTAAGGCAGTTCTTC
-,TRBV7-9,-,TRBJ1-1,CASSESGEAFF,TGTGCCAGCAGCGAATCAGGTGAAGCTTTCTTT
TRBD1,TRBV28,-,TRBJ1-5,CASSSLQGGDQPQHF,TGTGCCAGCAGTTCGTTACAGGGGGGCGATCAGCCCCAGCATTTT
TRBD1,TRBV10-3,-,TRBJ1-5,CASKQGTDQPQHF,TGTGCCAGCAAACAGGGGACGGATCAGCCCCAGCATTTT
-,TRBV6-5,few,TRBJ1-1,CASSHQRATEAFF,TGTGCCAGCAGCCATCAGCGGGCCACTGAAGCTTTCTTT
-,TRBV12-5,-,TRBJ1-6,CASGQTGNSPLHF,TGTGCTAGTGGCCAAACAGGGAACTCACCCCTCCACTTT
TRBD1,TRBV6-5,-,TRBJ2-3,CASSFGSGQGADTQYF,TGTGCCAGCAGTTTTGGATCGGGACAGGGGGCAGATACGCAGTATTTT
TRBD1,TRBV5-1,-,TRBJ2-1,CASSTHLRDRVYNEQFF,TGCGCCAGCAGCACACACCTCCGGGACAGGGTCTACAATGAGCAGTTCTTC
TRBD2,TRBV2,-,TRBJ2-7,CASSDRGGSYEQYF,TGTGCCAGCAGTGACCGGGGAGGGTCCTACGAGCAGTACTTC
-,TRBV7-8,-,TRBJ1-1,CASSSPTGGNTEAFF,TGTGCCAGCAGCTCCCCGACAGGCGGGAACACTGAAGCTTTCTTT
TRBD1,TRBV7-9,-,TRBJ2-1,CASSLSRDRRPNEQFF,TGTGCCAGCAGCTTATCCCGGGACAGGCGTCCGAATGAGCAGTTCTTC
-,TRBV11-2,once,TRBJ1-2,CASSPLRRDNYGYTF,TGTGCCAGCAGCCCCCTCCGTCGGGATAACTATGGCTACACCTTC
-,TRBV11-1,-,TRBJ1-1,CASGDRPNTEAFF,TGTGCCAGCGGCGACAGGCCGAACACTGAAGCTTTCTTT
-,TRBV11-3,-,TRBJ2-7,CASSRDLGEQYF,TGTGCCAGCAGCCGGGACTTGGGCGAGCAGTACTTC
-,TRBV5-6,-,TRBJ2-6,CASSLGWQGRGSGANVLTF,TGTGCCAGCAGCTTGGGGTGGCAGGGTAGAGGCTCTGGGGCCAACGTCCTGACTTTC
-,TRBV5-6,-,TRBJ2-3,CASSLPSNTQYF,TGTGCCAGCAGCTTGCCTAGTAATACGCAGTATTTT
TRBD1,TRBV27,-,TRBJ1-4,CASSLWGTGGEKLFF,TGTGCCAGCAGTTTATGGGGGACAGGAGGTGAAAAACTGTTTTTT
-,TRBV28,-,TRBJ2-6,CASSTGTGANVLTF,TGTGCCAGCAGTACAGGGACTGGGGCCAACGTCCTGACTTTC
TRBD1,TRBV11-1,-,TRBJ1-4,CASSPPGQGNEKLFF,TGTGCCAGCAGCCCTCCGGGACAGGGGAATGAAAAACTGTTTTTT
-,TRBV10-2,-,TRBJ2-7,CASTQGSGLYEQYF,TGCGCCAGCACCCAAGGTAGCGGCCTTTACGAGCAGTACTTC
-,TRBV5-1,-,TRBJ1-1,CASSLIGETEAFF,TGCGCCAGCAGCTTGATTGGGGAGACTGAAGCTTTCTTT
TRBD1,TRBV2,-,TRBJ2-1,CASRGYTGGSEQFF,TGTGCCAGCAGGGGTTACACAGGGGGCAGTGAGCAGTTCTTC
TRBD2,TRBV7-8,-,TRBJ2-3,CASAHFGRQPGGDTQYF,TGTGCCAGCGCCCATTTCGGGAGACAGCCGGGGGGGGATACGCAGTATTTT
-,TRBV6-6,-,TRBJ2-5,CASSPGTWIQETQYF,TGTGCCAGCTCCCCCGGGACTTGGATTCAAGAGACCCAGTACTTC
-,TRBV5-6,few,TRBJ1-6,CASSLRAGVHNSPLHF,TGTGCCAGCAGCTTGCGGGCAGGGGTTCATAATTCACCCCTCCACTTT
-,TRBV9,-,TRBJ2-3,CASSLGLSTDTQYF,TGTGCCAGCAGCCTGGGACTTAGCACAGATACGCAGTATTTT
TRBD1,TRBV7-9,-,TRBJ1-4,CASSLSGGFEKLFF,TGTGCCAGCAGCTTATCAGGGGGATTTGAAAAACTGTTTTTT
-,TRBV6-1,-,TRBJ1-5,CASRDQGIQPQHF,TGTGCCAGCAGGGATCAGGGTATTCAGCCCCAGCATTTT
-,TRBV5-1,-,TRBJ1-4,CASSDGSATNEKLFF,TGCGCCAGCAGTGACGGGTCGGCAACTAATGAAAAACTGTTTTTT
-,TRBV5-6,-,TRBJ2-5,CASSLVDFGGEETQYF,TGTGCCAGCAGCTTGGTAGATTTCGGGGGTGAGGAGACCCAGTACTTC
-,TRBV13,-,TRBJ2-3,CASSLGPQLRGAAPRETDTQYF,TGTGCCAGCAGCTTAGGCCCCCAGTTACGGGGGGCCGCCCCTAGAGAAACAGATACGCAGTATTTT
-,TRBV5-1,-,TRBJ2-5,CASSLGPTQETQYF,TGCGCCAGCAGCTTGGGGCCGACACAAGAGACCCAGTACTTC
-,TRBV19,-,TRBJ2-3,CASSLSGSTDTQYF,TGTGCCAGTAGCTTGAGCGGGAGCACAGATACGCAGTATTTT
TRBD2,TRBV7-7,-,TRBJ2-1,CASSPTGTSFNEQFF,TGTGCTAGCAGTCCCACCGGGACTAGTTTTAATGAGCAGTTCTTC
-,TRBV7-2,-,TRBJ2-5,CASSPMGGQETQYF,TGTGCCAGCAGCCCCATGGGGGGACAAGAGACCCAGTACTTC